A selection of T cell receptor beta chains follows, all from one sample in a study of T cells in Graves' hyperthyroidism and ophthalmopathy. TCRdb reanalysed the multiplex PCR reads using MiXCR and keeps one entry per CDR3 protein. The table lists around 300,000 distinct CDR3 sequences, around a fifth of them singletons. The specimen was blood. The receptors were sampled from a man between 45 and 60 years old with Graves' ophthalmopathy. Both conserved end residues are part of each CDR3. The order of the fields is CDR3 DNA, CDR3 protein, V gene, D gene, J gene, clone size. A D gene is named only where the DNA matches it firmly. Clone size appears in some rows only: once, few, many, or a class for an expanded clone.

CDR3nt: TGTGCCAGTAGTATAACAGGTTGGAGCAATCAGCCCCAGCATTTT
CDR3aa: CASSITGWSNQPQHF
v_gene: TRBV19
d_gene: .
j_gene: TRBJ1-5
abundance: .

CDR3nt: TGTGCCACCAATATCAGAGACCCAAGGGGCGAGCAGTACTTC
CDR3aa: CATNIRDPRGEQYF
v_gene: TRBV2
d_gene: .
j_gene: TRBJ2-7
abundance: many

CDR3nt: TGTGCCTGGAGTAGGGGAATTGGGTCCAAAAACATTCAGTACTTC
CDR3aa: CAWSRGIGSKNIQYF
v_gene: TRBV30
d_gene: .
j_gene: TRBJ2-4
abundance: many

CDR3nt: TGTGCCAGCAGCGCCGCCGACAGGAATAACTATGGCTACACCTTC
CDR3aa: CASSAADRNNYGYTF
v_gene: TRBV7-9
d_gene: .
j_gene: TRBJ1-2
abundance: many

CDR3nt: TGTGCCAGCAGCTTCTGGCCTGGCCTCTACACCTTC
CDR3aa: CASSFWPGLYTF
v_gene: TRBV5-6
d_gene: .
j_gene: TRBJ1-2
abundance: .

CDR3nt: TGTGCCAGCAGCCGTATCGGGTCCTCCAAGACCCAGTACTTC
CDR3aa: CASSRIGSSKTQYF
v_gene: TRBV7-9
d_gene: .
j_gene: TRBJ2-5
abundance: many

CDR3nt: TGTGCCAGCAACCTGGGACGGGGAAGAGATACGCAGTATTTT
CDR3aa: CASNLGRGRDTQYF
v_gene: TRBV12-3/TRBV12-4
d_gene: .
j_gene: TRBJ2-3
abundance: .

CDR3nt: TGTGCCAGCAGCCTGGCGAGCGGGAGGAGAAGGAATGAGCAGTTCTTC
CDR3aa: CASSLASGRRRNEQFF
v_gene: TRBV28
d_gene: TRBD2
j_gene: TRBJ2-1
abundance: .

CDR3nt: TGTGCCAGCAGCCAGCCCCCTCGGTGGGGTACCTACGAGCAGTACTTC
CDR3aa: CASSQPPRWGTYEQYF
v_gene: TRBV3-1
d_gene: .
j_gene: TRBJ2-7
abundance: .

CDR3nt: TGCGCCAGCAGCTTGGGTCAAATGAACACCGGGGAGCTGTTTTTT
CDR3aa: CASSLGQMNTGELFF
v_gene: TRBV5-1
d_gene: .
j_gene: TRBJ2-2
abundance: few

CDR3nt: TGCAGTGCTAGACTGATTAATGAGCAGTTCTTC
CDR3aa: CSARLINEQFF
v_gene: TRBV20-1
d_gene: .
j_gene: TRBJ2-1
abundance: many

CDR3nt: TGTGCCAGCAGCCCTACAGGGGGAGCAAATCAGCCCCAGCATTTT
CDR3aa: CASSPTGGANQPQHF
v_gene: TRBV6-1
d_gene: TRBD1
j_gene: TRBJ1-5
abundance: few

CDR3nt: TGTGCCACCAGTCCCGGGACAATGAACACTGAAGCTTTCTTT
CDR3aa: CATSPGTMNTEAFF
v_gene: TRBV15
d_gene: .
j_gene: TRBJ1-1
abundance: many

CDR3nt: TGTGCCATCAATCGCGTTACAGGGGGCAAGGCTTCCAATCAGCCCCAGCATTTT
CDR3aa: CAINRVTGGKASNQPQHF
v_gene: TRBV6-1
d_gene: TRBD1
j_gene: TRBJ1-5
abundance: few

CDR3nt: TGCAGTGCTAGAGATTCGGGGAACACTGAAGCTTTCTTT
CDR3aa: CSARDSGNTEAFF
v_gene: TRBV20-1
d_gene: .
j_gene: TRBJ1-1
abundance: many

CDR3nt: TGCAGTGCGCTTACTGGGCTCTCCTACGAGCAGTACTTC
CDR3aa: CSALTGLSYEQYF
v_gene: TRBV20-1
d_gene: .
j_gene: TRBJ2-7
abundance: many

CDR3nt: TGTGCCAGCAGCTTTTCCAGGGAGGGAGAGACCCAGTACTTC
CDR3aa: CASSFSREGETQYF
v_gene: TRBV7-9
d_gene: TRBD2
j_gene: TRBJ2-5
abundance: many

CDR3nt: TGCAGCGTTGAAGATCTTGGCTTTCGAGGGTACGAGCAGTACTTC
CDR3aa: CSVEDLGFRGYEQYF
v_gene: TRBV29-1
d_gene: .
j_gene: TRBJ2-7
abundance: .

CDR3nt: TGCGCCAGCAGCTTGAGTCTAGCGGACACCGGGGAGCTGTTTTTT
CDR3aa: CASSLSLADTGELFF
v_gene: TRBV5-1
d_gene: TRBD2
j_gene: TRBJ2-2
abundance: few

CDR3nt: TGTGCCAGCAGTTCCGGGACAGGGGGCGTTGGCTACACCTTC
CDR3aa: CASSSGTGGVGYTF
v_gene: TRBV25-1
d_gene: TRBD1
j_gene: TRBJ1-2
abundance: .

CDR3nt: TGCGCCAGCAGCTTGGTGAGGGGCGACAGGGGGTTCGGCTCCTACAATGAGCAGTTCTTC
CDR3aa: CASSLVRGDRGFGSYNEQFF
v_gene: TRBV5-1
d_gene: TRBD1
j_gene: TRBJ2-1
abundance: many

CDR3nt: TGCGCCAGCAGCTTGTTCGGACATCAACAAGAGACCCAGTACTTC
CDR3aa: CASSLFGHQQETQYF
v_gene: TRBV5-1
d_gene: .
j_gene: TRBJ2-5
abundance: once

CDR3nt: TGTGCCAGCAGTGAGGGGGGACAGTGGAATCAGCCCCAGCATTTT
CDR3aa: CASSEGGQWNQPQHF
v_gene: TRBV6-1
d_gene: TRBD1
j_gene: TRBJ1-5
abundance: few

CDR3nt: TGTGCCAGCAGTTCCACACTGACAGGGAGAGAGACCCAGTACTTC
CDR3aa: CASSSTLTGRETQYF
v_gene: TRBV6-5
d_gene: TRBD1
j_gene: TRBJ2-5
abundance: many

CDR3nt: TGTGCCAGCAGAGAGAGACAGGGTCGAAGCACAGATACGCAGTATTTT
CDR3aa: CASRERQGRSTDTQYF
v_gene: TRBV6-2/TRBV6-3
d_gene: TRBD1
j_gene: TRBJ2-3
abundance: few

CDR3nt: TGTGCCAGCAGTCCTCTGGACGAGGAGGTGAACACTGAAGCTTTCTTT
CDR3aa: CASSPLDEEVNTEAFF
v_gene: TRBV27
d_gene: .
j_gene: TRBJ1-1
abundance: many

CDR3nt: TGTGCCAGCAGCCTCCAGCTAGCGGGACTCTCCAATGAGCAGTTCTTC
CDR3aa: CASSLQLAGLSNEQFF
v_gene: TRBV7-2
d_gene: TRBD2
j_gene: TRBJ2-1
abundance: .

CDR3nt: TGCAGTGCTAGCCGGGGTGGCAATCAGCCCCAGCATTTT
CDR3aa: CSASRGGNQPQHF
v_gene: TRBV20-1
d_gene: .
j_gene: TRBJ1-5
abundance: many

CDR3nt: TGCAGTGCTAGAGCGGGACAGGTCGGATACGAGCAGTACTTC
CDR3aa: CSARAGQVGYEQYF
v_gene: TRBV20-1
d_gene: TRBD1
j_gene: TRBJ2-7
abundance: .

CDR3nt: TGTGCCATCAGGTCGGGGACAGCCGATAATACGCAGTATTTT
CDR3aa: CAIRSGTADNTQYF
v_gene: TRBV10-3
d_gene: TRBD1
j_gene: TRBJ2-3
abundance: few

CDR3nt: TGCGCCAGCACCCCAGGGAACCAAGAGACCCAGTACTTC
CDR3aa: CASTPGNQETQYF
v_gene: TRBV5-1
d_gene: .
j_gene: TRBJ2-5
abundance: .

CDR3nt: TGCAGTGCAAAACTAGCGGGGGTATCCTACAATGAGCAGTTCTTC
CDR3aa: CSAKLAGVSYNEQFF
v_gene: TRBV20-1
d_gene: TRBD2
j_gene: TRBJ2-1
abundance: once

CDR3nt: TGTGCCAGCAGCCTCACACTGACTAGCACAGATACGCAGTATTTT
CDR3aa: CASSLTLTSTDTQYF
v_gene: TRBV7-2
d_gene: .
j_gene: TRBJ2-3
abundance: many

CDR3nt: TGTGCCAGTAGTATAGTGAGGGGCCGCCGGGGAGGCTACACCTTC
CDR3aa: CASSIVRGRRGGYTF
v_gene: TRBV19
d_gene: .
j_gene: TRBJ1-2
abundance: .

CDR3nt: TGTGCCAGCAGGCGATCGACTAGCGGGGGGGACAATGAGCAGTTCTTC
CDR3aa: CASRRSTSGGDNEQFF
v_gene: TRBV28
d_gene: TRBD2
j_gene: TRBJ2-1
abundance: .

CDR3nt: TGTGCCAGCAGCTTAGATTTATCCACAGATACGCAGTATTTT
CDR3aa: CASSLDLSTDTQYF
v_gene: TRBV11-3
d_gene: .
j_gene: TRBJ2-3
abundance: once

CDR3nt: TGCGCCAGCAGCCCCGACAGTTCAGATACGCAGTATTTT
CDR3aa: CASSPDSSDTQYF
v_gene: TRBV5-1
d_gene: .
j_gene: TRBJ2-3
abundance: many

CDR3nt: TGCAGTGCCCCGGGACAGCACAATCAGCCCCAGCATTTT
CDR3aa: CSAPGQHNQPQHF
v_gene: TRBV20-1
d_gene: TRBD1
j_gene: TRBJ1-5
abundance: few

CDR3nt: TGTGCCAGCAGCTTAATTCCCGGGGAGCTGTTTTTT
CDR3aa: CASSLIPGELFF
v_gene: TRBV11-2
d_gene: .
j_gene: TRBJ2-2
abundance: many

CDR3nt: TGTGCCATCAGGGGCTCAGGTGGGCTCCGATACTACGAGCAGTACTTC
CDR3aa: CAIRGSGGLRYYEQYF
v_gene: TRBV10-3
d_gene: .
j_gene: TRBJ2-7
abundance: few

CDR3nt: TGCAGTGCGGGACAGGTCCTCAATCAGCCCCAGCATTTT
CDR3aa: CSAGQVLNQPQHF
v_gene: TRBV20-1
d_gene: TRBD1
j_gene: TRBJ1-5
abundance: .

CDR3nt: TGTGCCAGCAGTTTATTAGGGCGAAGCAATCAGCCCCAGCATTTT
CDR3aa: CASSLLGRSNQPQHF
v_gene: TRBV27
d_gene: .
j_gene: TRBJ1-5
abundance: few

CDR3nt: TGTGCCAGCAGTTTTACAGGGGGTCCCCCCGGGGAGCAGTACTTC
CDR3aa: CASSFTGGPPGEQYF
v_gene: TRBV28
d_gene: TRBD1
j_gene: TRBJ2-7
abundance: .

CDR3nt: TGTGCCAGCAGCCCCCGGAAACAGGGGGCTGTCTACGAGCAGTACTTC
CDR3aa: CASSPRKQGAVYEQYF
v_gene: TRBV3-1
d_gene: TRBD1
j_gene: TRBJ2-7
abundance: few